This TCR beta chain was recorded in a study of T cell repertoires in cytomegalovirus infection. Looking at the study overall: Alongside well-studied HLA-B-restricted CMV epitopes, recently identified HLA-C-restricted CMV epitopes were also used. Both CMV infection and a matching HLA type were indicated by public TCR beta signatures. Study conclusions and caveats: CMV carriers having the relevant HLA were flagged by cumulative public TCR beta family frequency. The ex vivo response was dominated by HLA-C-restricted CMV-specific TCR beta clonotypes.

The CDR3 has 14 residues. The V gene's germline CDR1 is MNHEY and CDR2 SVGEGT. The V gene lost 6 bases and the J gene lost 11 bases, with 20 bases spanning the gap. This clonotype appeared once. Its antigen is undetermined. TCRdb re-called the reads with MiXCR, one entry per CDR3 protein. This sample yields about 740,000 distinct CDR3 sequences, of which around 31% are seen a single time; roughly 20% belongs to the top ten. The rearrangement links TRBV6-2 or TRBV6-3 to TRBJ1-5, with no clear D. This TCR derives from a human donor in good health (CMV status not recorded). Some clones in this sample may be carry-over from other donors' samples. The sequencing here drew on cultured PBMCs, taken from culture after CMV antigen stimulation. CDR3 loop: CASSSWAGFLTQHF. The CDR3 DNA reads TGTGCCAGCAGCTCTTGGGCGGGGTTTTTGACCCAGCATTTT.